Described below is a single TCR beta chain sequence and its context. Its target is not known. As it was prepared, the TCRbeta library received unique molecular identifiers. TCRdb recomputed calls from the PCR reads with MiXCR, one row per CDR3 protein. Among around 450,000 distinct CDR3 sequences, more than 9% were seen once, and the ten largest hold roughly 2.1%. The germline CDR1 and CDR2 sequences are LNHDA and SQIVND (reference sequence). This CDR3 is 16 amino acids long. The V end was cut by 1 base, the J end by 0 bases, with 10 bases between. This sample is part of a study of T-cell reconstitution after alpha-beta-depleted transplantation in children. The study, taken as a whole, reports: Where some patients showed high TCRbeta diversity at day 60, it came from recipient T cells and thymic progenitors that had survived. Newly made T cells mostly supplied T-cell counts and diversity one year after transplant. Expanded clones from the graft, numbering several hundred, reportedly supplied alpha-beta T cells about two months after transplant.

This receptor was identified in a child aged 2 to 10 with inherited bone marrow failure, due to receive a stem cell transplant. V is TRBV19 and J is TRBJ2-1; weak D call: TRBD2 (6 bases). The input for sequencing was PBMCs, taken before TCRalphabeta/CD19-depleted stem cell transplant. The DNA for the CDR3 is TGTGCCAGTAGTATAGCGTCCGGGGGCTCCTACAATGAGCAGTTCTTC. It encodes CASSIASGGSYNEQFF.